These T cell receptor beta chains were read from a single sample in a study of tumor-infiltrating lymphocytes in oesophageal squamous cell carcinoma. MiXCR, applied by TCRdb to the PCR reads, yields one record per CDR3 protein. Among 9,500 to 15,000 distinct CDR3 sequences, 50% to 60% were seen once, and the ten largest hold roughly 32%. Sequenced: esophageal tumor tissue. These receptors came from a female donor with esophageal squamous cell carcinoma. The CDR3 runs from the conserved cysteine through the conserved F or W. D genes are given only for firm matches. Part of the rows lack a size; the others show once, few, many or a class for expanded clones.

CASSAEMGLGTDTQYF,TGTGCCAGCAGTGCAGAGATGGGCCTTGGCACAGATACGCAGTATTTT,TRBV6-5,16,TRBJ2-3,NA,NA
CSAHWGGGDHSNQPQHF,TGCAGTGCTCATTGGGGAGGGGGCGACCATAGCAATCAGCCCCAGCATTTT,TRBV20-1,17,TRBJ1-5,TRBD1,NA
CASKGQGGEQFF,TGTGCCAGCAAAGGACAGGGAGGAGAGCAGTTCTTC,TRBV28,12,TRBJ2-1,TRBD1,NA
CASNGGGNEQFF,TGTGCCAGCAATGGGGGTGGCAATGAGCAGTTCTTC,TRBV2,12,TRBJ2-1,NA,many
CASSTRLAGAADTQYF,TGTGCCAGCAGCACTAGACTAGCGGGAGCGGCAGATACGCAGTATTTT,TRBV7-6,16,TRBJ2-3,TRBD2,few
CASTRDRGAYEQYF,TGTGCCAGCACGCGGGACAGGGGGGCCTACGAGCAGTACTTC,TRBV6-1,14,TRBJ2-7,TRBD1,NA
CASSPGLDGYEQYF,TGTGCCAGCAGCCCCGGGCTGGATGGCTACGAGCAGTACTTC,TRBV7-2,14,TRBJ2-7,NA,few
CASSPRGSGRSDNEQFF,TGTGCCAGCAGCCCTAGGGGTAGCGGGAGATCAGACAATGAGCAGTTCTTC,TRBV7-6,17,TRBJ2-1,TRBD2,NA
CASSSGAWEQYF,TGCGCCAGCAGCTCAGGGGCTTGGGAGCAGTACTTC,TRBV5-1,12,TRBJ2-7,NA,many
CASSPDLPHTDTQYF,TGTGCCAGCAGCCCGGACCTACCCCACACAGATACGCAGTATTTT,TRBV7-6,15,TRBJ2-3,NA,NA
CASSLSIWGETKYNEQFF,TGTGCCAGCAGCTTAAGTATTTGGGGCGAAACGAAGTACAATGAGCAGTTCTTC,TRBV11-3,18,TRBJ2-1,NA,NA
CASSLEASGTYYGYTF,TGTGCCAGCAGCTTAGAGGCTTCAGGGACGTACTATGGCTACACCTTC,TRBV7-2,16,TRBJ1-2,NA,NA
CASSRGLAGNEQFF,TGTGCCAGCAGCCGAGGACTAGCGGGCAATGAGCAGTTCTTC,TRBV7-2,14,TRBJ2-1,TRBD2,NA
CASSSGTRRGTDTQYF,TGTGCCAGCAGTTCCGGGACTAGACGAGGGACAGATACGCAGTATTTT,TRBV12-3/TRBV12-4,16,TRBJ2-3,TRBD2,medium-sized
CASSNGGVIYTF,TGTGCCAGCAGCAATGGGGGGGTTATCTACACCTTC,TRBV28,12,TRBJ1-2,NA,NA
CASSLGDWQRYF,TGTGCCAGCAGCTTAGGCGACTGGCAGCGGTACTTC,TRBV7-2,12,TRBJ2-7,NA,NA
CASSAHSGRNTGELFF,TGTGCCAGCAGCGCCCATAGCGGGAGGAACACCGGGGAGCTGTTTTTT,TRBV7-2,16,TRBJ2-2,TRBD2,NA
CASSIYPIPGTGRDQPQHF,TGTGCCAGTAGTATTTATCCGATACCCGGGACAGGTCGAGATCAGCCCCAGCATTTT,TRBV19,19,TRBJ1-5,TRBD1,many
CASGAPSTDTQYF,TGTGCCAGCGGAGCGCCGAGCACAGATACGCAGTATTTT,TRBV6-1,13,TRBJ2-3,NA,medium-sized
CATSEGTGPYNEQFF,TGTGCCACCAGTGAGGGGACAGGGCCCTACAATGAGCAGTTCTTC,TRBV24-1,15,TRBJ2-1,TRBD1,NA
CASSSELFAGGLQYF,TGTGCCAGCAGCTCGGAGCTATTCGCGGGGGGGTTGCAGTACTTC,TRBV5-6,15,TRBJ2-7,TRBD2,many
CASSQTGDQLREQYF,TGTGCCAGCAGCCAAACAGGGGACCAGCTACGCGAGCAGTACTTC,TRBV7-9,15,TRBJ2-7,TRBD1,few
CASSLRRGGLNEQFF,TGTGCCAGCAGCTTAAGACGGGGGGGCCTCAATGAGCAGTTCTTC,TRBV7-3,15,TRBJ2-1,TRBD2,once